The text below deals with one T cell receptor beta chain. The antigen is undetermined. These data belong to a study of T cell responses to AZD1222 COVID-19 vaccine. Whole-study findings and limits: There were mostly white British donors and more females than males, and clonal diversity was possibly underestimated. After the peak T cell response, and only then, were repertoires sampled.

Profiling relied on immunoSEQ multiplex PCR, and the TCRdb table lists in-frame clones only, not all of them. The profile covers some 86,000 clones, with around nine tenths appearing a single time and approximately 5% taken by the ten largest. The sequence derives from an adult who received the AZD1222 COVID-19 vaccine. Specimen: peripheral blood, collected 28 days after the second AZD1222 dose.

For the CDR3, the DNA is TGTGCCAGCAGTTTTGAGGGGAAGGTCGGAGCTTTCTTT. The encoded protein is CASSFEGKVGAFF. The chain employs TRBV28 and TRBJ1-1; the D gene is possibly TRBD1 (5 bases). The CDR3 is 13 residues long. The germline V gene has CDR1 MDHEN and CDR2 SYDVKM. V lost 3 bases and J lost 10, with 15 bases in between.